The 7 T cell receptor beta chains below all came from one sample that was sequenced in a study of shared clonotypes between healthy human individuals. Libraries were prepared by immunoSEQ multiplex PCR; TCRdb keeps only in-frame clonotypes and omits some of them. The repertoire includes about 600,000 clones, roughly 96% of them detected once, and around 0.11% sits in the top ten. The naive CD8 fraction comprised CD45RO-negative cells positively selected for CCR7 and excluded terminally differentiated effector memory CD45RA+ cells. Input material: naive CD8+ T cells sorted from blood. The receptors derive from a woman aged 25 to 39 in good health.

The rearrangement joins TRBV27 to TRBJ1-2, with 7 bases matching TRBD1. With 5 bases clipped from V and 5 bases from J, the junction kept 11 bases outside the gene matches. Germline V CDR1 and CDR2: MNHEY, SMNVEV (reference sequence). This CDR3 is 15 amino acids long. CDR3 DNA: TGTGCCAGCAGTCTAGGGGGGGGGACAGCTTATGGCTACACCTTC. Its translation is CASSLGGGTAYGYTF.

J is TRBJ2-1 and V is TRBV29-1, with D perhaps matching TRBD1 (6 bases). The CDR3 length is 11 residues. Trimming shortened V by 8 bases and J by 6 bases, and 11 bases separated the two germline ends. Germline CDR1 is SQVTM and CDR2 is ANQGSEA. The CDR3 coding sequence is TGCAGCTTACCACAGGGCAATGAGCAGTTCTTC. Protein product: CSLPQGNEQFF.

The chain uses TRBV29-1 and TRBJ2-3; D ambiguous. Between the trimmed V and J ends, which lost 2 bases and 9 bases, there was a span of 12 bases. The CDR3 has 12 residues. CDR1 and CDR2 (germline): SQVTM, ANQGSEA. This CDR3 is CSVESESGTQYF. In nucleotides, the CDR3 is TGCAGCGTTGAATCGGAGTCGGGCACGCAGTATTTT.

This chain uses TRBV9 with TRBJ2-1; TRBD2 matches at 10 bases. V lost 0 bases and J lost 7; bases outside the gene matches: 4. CDR3 size: 15 residues. Germline CDR1 SGDLS, CDR2 YYNGEE. The CDR3 is CASSVEAGGRNEQFF. The CDR3 DNA reads TGTGCCAGCAGCGTAGAAGCGGGAGGGCGGAATGAGCAGTTCTTC.

This sequence joins TRBV27 and TRBJ1-1, with 8 bases aligning to TRBD1. Germline values: CDR1 MNHEY, CDR2 SMNVEV (reference sequence). The CDR3 runs 16 residues. V gave up 2 bases and J gave up 4 bases; unmatched junction bases: 9. CDR3: CASSLGSGTGPTEAFF. CDR3 in DNA: TGTGCCAGCAGTTTAGGGTCCGGGACAGGACCCACTGAAGCTTTCTTT.

V usage is TRBV19 and J usage is TRBJ2-1; 7 bases map to TRBD2. This CDR3 is 15 amino acids long. The V gene's germline CDR1 is LNHDA and CDR2 SQIVND (reference sequence). V lost 10 bases, J lost 4 bases, and 13 bases stayed unmatched. In DNA, the CDR3 is TGTGCCACAAAACTAGCGCCAAAACCGTACAATGAGCAGTTCTTC. It is translated as CATKLAPKPYNEQFF.

Points on this clone: Other nucleotide sequences in the sample specify the same CDR3. The chain combines TRBV6-5 with TRBJ2-7; D not resolved. The CDR3 contains 13 residues. Per germline, CDR1 MNHEY and CDR2 SVGAGI. Trimming left V 6 bases short and J 0 bases short, with 9 bases between. This CDR3 is CASSPDRSYEQYF. The CDR3 nucleotides read TGTGCCAGCAGCCCCGACCGCTCCTACGAGCAGTACTTC.